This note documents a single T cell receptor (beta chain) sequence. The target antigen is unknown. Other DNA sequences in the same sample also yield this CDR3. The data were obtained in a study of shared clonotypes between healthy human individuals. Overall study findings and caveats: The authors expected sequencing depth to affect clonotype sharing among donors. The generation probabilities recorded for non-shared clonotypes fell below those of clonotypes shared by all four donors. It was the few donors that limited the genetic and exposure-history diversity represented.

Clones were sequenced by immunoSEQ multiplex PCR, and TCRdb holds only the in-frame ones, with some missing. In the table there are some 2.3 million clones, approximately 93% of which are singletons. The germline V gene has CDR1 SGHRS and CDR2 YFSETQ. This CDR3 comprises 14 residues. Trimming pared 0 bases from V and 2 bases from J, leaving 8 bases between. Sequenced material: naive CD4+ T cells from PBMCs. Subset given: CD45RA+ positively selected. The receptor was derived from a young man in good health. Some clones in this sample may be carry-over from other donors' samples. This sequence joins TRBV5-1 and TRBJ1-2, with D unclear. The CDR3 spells CASSLESGNYGYTF. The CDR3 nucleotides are TGCGCCAGCAGCTTGGAATCCGGCAACTATGGCTACACCTTC.